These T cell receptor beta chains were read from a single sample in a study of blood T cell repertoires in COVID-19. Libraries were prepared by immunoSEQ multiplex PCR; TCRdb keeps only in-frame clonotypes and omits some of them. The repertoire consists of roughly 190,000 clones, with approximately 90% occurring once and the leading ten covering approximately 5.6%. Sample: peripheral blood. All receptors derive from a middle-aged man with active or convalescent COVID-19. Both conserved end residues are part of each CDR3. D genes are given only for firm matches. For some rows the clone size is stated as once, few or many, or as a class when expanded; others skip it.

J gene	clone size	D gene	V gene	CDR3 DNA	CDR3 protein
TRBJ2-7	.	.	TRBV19	TGTGCCAGTAGTACTGACGCAGGGGCAACCTACGAGCAGTACTTC	CASSTDAGATYEQYF
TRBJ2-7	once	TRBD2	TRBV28	TGTGCCAGCAGTTTCGCGGGGGGTAGCTCCTACGAGCAGTACTTC	CASSFAGGSSYEQYF
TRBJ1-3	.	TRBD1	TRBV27	TGTGCCAGCAGTTTCTACCTCACAGGGGGCGGCTCTGGAAACACCATATATTTT	CASSFYLTGGGSGNTIYF
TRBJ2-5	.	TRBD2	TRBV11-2	TGTGCCAGCAGCTCCCTCCTACTAGCGGGGGGGGGTGAGACCCAGTACTTC	CASSSLLLAGGGETQYF
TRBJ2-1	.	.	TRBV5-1	TGCGCCAGCAGCTTGGCGACAGGTTTCTCCTACAATGAGCAGTTCTTC	CASSLATGFSYNEQFF
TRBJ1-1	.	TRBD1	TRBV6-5	TGTGCCAGCCGAAAGCAGGGGGTTCATCACACTGAAGCTTTCTTT	CASRKQGVHHTEAFF
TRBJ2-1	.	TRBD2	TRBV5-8	TGTGCCAGCAGGACTAGCCAGGGAGTGCAGTTCTTC	CASRTSQGVQFF
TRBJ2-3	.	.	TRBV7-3	TGTGCCAGCAGCCCCTGGGGCACCGGCACAGATACGCAGTATTTT	CASSPWGTGTDTQYF
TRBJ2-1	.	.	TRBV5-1	TGCGCCAGCAGCATTTCCGGGATCTACAATGAGCAGTTCTTC	CASSISGIYNEQFF
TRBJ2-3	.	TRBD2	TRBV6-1	TGTGCCAGCAGTGAAACTAGCGGGGGGGCAGATACGCAGTATTTT	CASSETSGGADTQYF
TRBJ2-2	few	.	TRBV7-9	TGTGCCAGCAGCCCGACAGAAAACACCGGGGAGCTGTTTTTT	CASSPTENTGELFF
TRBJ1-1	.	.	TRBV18	TGTGCCAGCTCACCCGGGACACCTGAAGCTTTCTTT	CASSPGTPEAFF
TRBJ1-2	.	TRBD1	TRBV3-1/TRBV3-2	TGTGCCAGCATGGAACATGCCGGGACAGGGGGATTGGAAGGCTACACCTTC	CASMEHAGTGGLEGYTF
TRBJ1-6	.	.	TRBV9	TGTGCCAGCAGCGTAGGTGGGAGCTCCTATAATTCACCCCTCCACTTT	CASSVGGSSYNSPLHF
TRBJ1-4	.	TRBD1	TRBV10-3	TGTGCCATCAGTGAGTCGGATAGGGGGCATGAAAAACTGTTTTTT	CAISESDRGHEKLFF
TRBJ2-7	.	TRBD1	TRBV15	TGTGCCACCAGCTCCCGGCGGGGGACAGGGGCAGGCGAGCAGTACTTC	CATSSRRGTGAGEQYF
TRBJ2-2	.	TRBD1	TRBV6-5	TGTGCCAGCAGTTACTCGGGACAGGGATTTGGGGAGCTGTTTTTT	CASSYSGQGFGELFF
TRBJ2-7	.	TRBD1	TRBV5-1	TGCGCCAGCAGCTTCGGGACAGGGGTCTACGAGCAGTACTTC	CASSFGTGVYEQYF
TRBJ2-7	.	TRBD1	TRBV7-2	TGTGCCAGCAGCCTACGGACAGGGTTCTACGAGCAGTACTTC	CASSLRTGFYEQYF
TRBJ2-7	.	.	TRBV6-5	TGTGCCAGCAGTTACTCCTCAGTTTACGAGCAGTACTTC	CASSYSSVYEQYF
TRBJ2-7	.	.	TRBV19	TGTGCCAGTAGCCGGGCAATCGGGACCTACGAGCAGTACTTC	CASSRAIGTYEQYF
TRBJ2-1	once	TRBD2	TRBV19	TGTGCCAGTAGTATTTCCAGGACTAGCGGAAACAATGAGCAGTTCTTC	CASSISRTSGNNEQFF
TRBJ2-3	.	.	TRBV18	TGTGCCAGCTCACCAGGTCAGGCTTCAAGAGATACGCAGTATTTT	CASSPGQASRDTQYF
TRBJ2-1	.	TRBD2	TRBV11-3	TGTGCCAGCAGCTTAAGGGCTAGCGGGAGAATAAATGAGCAGTTCTTC	CASSLRASGRINEQFF
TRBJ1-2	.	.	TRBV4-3	TGCGCCAGCAGCCGTGAAGGGGAAACTAACTATGGCTACACCTTC	CASSREGETNYGYTF
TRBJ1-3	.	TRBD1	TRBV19	TGTGCCAGTCTCCCCAATGCGGGACAGGGGTCTGGAAACACCATATATTTT	CASLPNAGQGSGNTIYF
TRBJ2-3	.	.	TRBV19	TGTGCCAGTAGTGAGGACTTTACTAGCACAGATACGCAGTATTTT	CASSEDFTSTDTQYF
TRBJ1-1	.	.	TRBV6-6	TGTGCCAGCAGTTACTATTCCGGGACTGAAGCTTTCTTT	CASSYYSGTEAFF
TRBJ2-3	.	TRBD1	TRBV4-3	TGCGCCAGCAGCCAAGGGGACAGGGTGGTCGGCACAGATACGCAGTATTTT	CASSQGDRVVGTDTQYF
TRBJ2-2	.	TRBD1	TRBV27	TGTGCCAGCACCTCACTAGGGGGCGGGACCGGGGAGCTGTTTTTT	CASTSLGGGTGELFF
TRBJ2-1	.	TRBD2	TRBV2	TGTGCCAGCAGGGGGACTAGCGGGGCCAATGAGCAGTTCTTC	CASRGTSGANEQFF
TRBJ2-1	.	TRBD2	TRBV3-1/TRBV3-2	TGTGCCAGCAGCCAACCTAGCGGGAGGGGGTACAATGAGCAGTTCTTC	CASSQPSGRGYNEQFF
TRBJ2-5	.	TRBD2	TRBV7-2	TGTGCCAGCAGCTCCCCTACCGGGACTAGCGGGGAGACCCAGTACTTC	CASSSPTGTSGETQYF
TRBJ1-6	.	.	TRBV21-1	TGTGCCAGCAGACGTACAGGATTCGTGGGCTCACCCCTCCACTTT	CASRRTGFVGSPLHF
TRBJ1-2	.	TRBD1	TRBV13	TGTGCCAGCAGCTTATATCAGGGGGCGGGGTATGGCTACACCTTC	CASSLYQGAGYGYTF
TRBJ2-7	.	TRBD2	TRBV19	TGTGCCAGTAGTATGTCTAGCGGGGGATACGAGCAGTACTTC	CASSMSSGGYEQYF
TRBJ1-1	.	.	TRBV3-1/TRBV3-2	TGTGCCAGCAGCCAAGGTCCAGGGTACATTGAAGCTTTCTTT	CASSQGPGYIEAFF
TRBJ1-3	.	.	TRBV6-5	TGTGCCAGCAGAACTCCGGGTCCTTCTGGAAACACCATATATTTT	CASRTPGPSGNTIYF
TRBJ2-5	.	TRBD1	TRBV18	TGTGCCAGCTCACCCCGGGACAGAGGGACCCAGTACTTC	CASSPRDRGTQYF
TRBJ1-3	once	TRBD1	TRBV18	TGTGCCAGCTCACCACTTTTTCGCCGGACAGGCACGGTTAACGAGCGAAACACCATATATTTT	CASSPLFRRTGTVNERNTIYF
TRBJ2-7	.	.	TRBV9	TGTGCCAGCAGCCCAGGGGTGGGACCTCACTACGAGCAGTACTTC	CASSPGVGPHYEQYF
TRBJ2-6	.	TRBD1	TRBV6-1	TGTGCCAGCAGTGAGACAGGGGGCCGCTCCGGGGCCAACGTCCTGACTTTC	CASSETGGRSGANVLTF
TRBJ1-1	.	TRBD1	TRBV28	TGTGCCAGCAGTTATATAACTGACAGGGCCAATCGTCCTTTCTTT	CASSYITDRANRPFF
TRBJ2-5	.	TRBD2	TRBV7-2	TGTGCCAGCAGCCCGGGACTAGCGGTAACATGGTCGGAGACCCAGTACTTC	CASSPGLAVTWSETQYF
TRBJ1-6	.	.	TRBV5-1	TGCGCCAGCAGCTTGGCCTCACCGAGCGGTAATTCACCCCTCCACTTT	CASSLASPSGNSPLHF
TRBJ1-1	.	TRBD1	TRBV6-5	TGTGCCAGCATCCTACATCAACAGGGGACTGAAGCTTTCTTT	CASILHQQGTEAFF
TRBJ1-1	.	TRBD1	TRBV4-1	TGCGCCAGCAGCCAAGATCTAACCAGGGGGTCGACTGAAGCTTTCTTT	CASSQDLTRGSTEAFF
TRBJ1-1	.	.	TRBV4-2	TGTGCCAGCGCTAAGGGGGGGGTTGGCACTGAAGCTTTCTTT	CASAKGGVGTEAFF
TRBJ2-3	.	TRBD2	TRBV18	TGTGCCAGCTCGTCTACTAGCGGGGAGCAGTATTTT	CASSSTSGEQYF
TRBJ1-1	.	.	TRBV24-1	TGTGCCACCAGTCTCCCACAGGAGTCGGGTGAAGCTTTCTTT	CATSLPQESGEAFF
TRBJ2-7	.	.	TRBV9	TGTGCCAGCAGCGTAGGGGGGGACGAGCAGTACTTC	CASSVGGDEQYF
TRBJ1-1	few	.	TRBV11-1	TGTGCCAGCAGCTTAGGACAGAACACTGAAGCTTTCTTT	CASSLGQNTEAFF
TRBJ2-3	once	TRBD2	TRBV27	TGTGCCAGCAGTTACTTAACTAGCGGGGTAGCTGATACGCAGTATTTT	CASSYLTSGVADTQYF